Listed below are T cell receptor beta chains from one sample, sequenced in a study of blood T cell repertoires in COVID-19. The assay was immunoSEQ multiplex PCR, and TCRdb's table has in-frame clones only and misses some. The data contain fewer than 350,000 clones, about 88% of them seen just once; the ten biggest clones take up around 2%. Sequencing was carried out using PBMCs or T cells enriched from blood (not recorded which). Receptors were obtained from a woman aged 60-70 years in a cohort exposed to, infected with or recovered from COVID-19 (not recorded which). Each CDR3 is given with its conserved first and last residue. A D gene is named only where the DNA matches it firmly. Clone size is given for some rows only: seen once, a few or many times, or a class if the clone is expanded.

>NA|TRBJ1-2|TRBV6-5|NA
TGTGCCAGCAGTTACCCCCCAGGGTTGGGATATGGCTACACCTTC
CASSYPPGLGYGYTF
>NA|TRBJ1-5|TRBV28|TRBD1
TGTGCCAGCACAGGGGGACACAATCAGCCCCAGCATTTT
CASTGGHNQPQHF
>NA|TRBJ1-2|TRBV28|NA
TGTGCCAGCAGTTTCGGCAGGGGAGGGGACTATGGCTACACCTTC
CASSFGRGGDYGYTF
>once|TRBJ2-6|TRBV27|NA
TGTGCCAGCAGTTCGACAAGGACTGGTCTAGGGGCCAACGTCCTGACTTTC
CASSSTRTGLGANVLTF
>NA|TRBJ1-2|TRBV7-8|NA
TGTGCCAGCAGCTTGAAAAGGGGCAAAGTGGATGGCTACACCTTC
CASSLKRGKVDGYTF
>NA|TRBJ2-2|TRBV27|TRBD1
TGTGCCAGCAGTGGCCAGACAGGGGGCGGCGGGGAGCTGTTTTTT
CASSGQTGGGGELFF
>NA|TRBJ2-7|TRBV5-6|TRBD2
TGTGCCAGCAGCCACCCCGGGACTAGCGGGAGGAACGAGCAGTACTTC
CASSHPGTSGRNEQYF
>NA|TRBJ2-1|TRBV21-1|NA
TGTGCCAGCAGCAAAGCTGAAAGGGGAAGTCCCAATGAGCAGTTCTTC
CASSKAERGSPNEQFF
>NA|TRBJ2-7|TRBV2|TRBD1
TGTGCCAGCAGGGGGACAGGGAAGGCCGAGCAGTACTTC
CASRGTGKAEQYF
>once|TRBJ1-5|TRBV30|TRBD1
TGTGCCTGGGGGGCCCTTGACAGGGCCGGTCAGCCCCAGCATTTT
CAWGALDRAGQPQHF
>NA|TRBJ2-2|TRBV9|TRBD1
TGTGCCAGCAGCCCTCCGACAGGGTTGGACACCGGGGAGCTGTTTTTT
CASSPPTGLDTGELFF
>NA|TRBJ1-6|TRBV27|TRBD1
TGTGCCAGCAGTTTCATACAGGGGGGGAATTCACCCCTCCACTTT
CASSFIQGGNSPLHF
>NA|TRBJ2-1|TRBV3-1/TRBV3-2|NA
TGTGCCAGCAGCCAAGATATTAGCAGGGGAAGGGGGAATGAGCAGTTCTTC
CASSQDISRGRGNEQFF
>NA|TRBJ2-1|TRBV2|TRBD2
TGTGCCAGCAGCCCCAGAACTAGCGGGACTGGTAATGAGCAGTTCTTC
CASSPRTSGTGNEQFF
>NA|TRBJ2-3|TRBV7-9|NA
TGTGCCAGCAGCCCCAGTGGCACAGATACGCAGTATTTT
CASSPSGTDTQYF
>NA|TRBJ2-3|TRBV2|TRBD2
TGTGCCAGCACCCCGGGACTAGCGGGAGCAGATACGCAGTATTTT
CASTPGLAGADTQYF
>NA|TRBJ1-2|TRBV3-1/TRBV3-2|NA
TGTGCCAGCAGCCAAGACCTGGGGGCGCGGTATGGCTACACCTTC
CASSQDLGARYGYTF
>NA|TRBJ2-2|TRBV29-1|TRBD2
TGCAGCGTTGGGGGGCCTAGCGGGATGAACACCGGGGAGCTGTTTTTT
CSVGGPSGMNTGELFF
>once|TRBJ1-1|TRBV20-1|NA
TGCAGTGCTAGTGCCCAGTGGAACACTGAAGCTTTCTTT
CSASAQWNTEAFF
>NA|TRBJ2-3|TRBV4-2|TRBD2
TGTGCCAGCAGCCAAGATTGGGATAGCGGGAGGGCCGATGGCACAGATACGCAGTATTTT
CASSQDWDSGRADGTDTQYF
>once|TRBJ1-2|TRBV7-9|NA
TGTGCCAGCAGCTCCTCAGGGAATCCTAACTATGGCTACACCTTC
CASSSSGNPNYGYTF
>NA|TRBJ2-2|TRBV5-1|NA
TGCGCCAGCAGAACAGCCATTGGCACCGGGGAGCTGTTTTTT
CASRTAIGTGELFF
>once|TRBJ2-7|TRBV15|TRBD2
TGTGCCACCAGCAGAGATCTGGGGACTAGCGGGATGTTCTACGAGCAGTACTTC
CATSRDLGTSGMFYEQYF
>NA|TRBJ2-7|TRBV11-2|TRBD1
TGTGCCAGCAGCTCACGGGACAGGGGAACCTCCTACGAGCAGTACTTC
CASSSRDRGTSYEQYF
>NA|TRBJ2-7|TRBV5-1|NA
TGCGCCAGCAGCTTGGCGGGGGAGCAGTACTTC
CASSLAGEQYF
>NA|TRBJ2-3|TRBV4-2|TRBD2
TGTGCCAGCAGCCAAGTTGGGCCTAGCGGGCCGAGCACAGATACGCAGTATTTT
CASSQVGPSGPSTDTQYF
>NA|TRBJ2-3|TRBV10-3|TRBD1
TGTGCCATCAGTGGCCAGGGACAGGGGGGGTTAGATACGCAGTATTTT
CAISGQGQGGLDTQYF
>NA|TRBJ1-4|TRBV6-6|NA
TGTGCCAGCAGCACCACAGGGAATGAAAAACTGTTTTTT
CASSTTGNEKLFF
>NA|TRBJ2-1|TRBV4-1|NA
TGCGCCAGCAGCTCCCCAACGAGATTAAAATACAATGAGCAGTTCTTC
CASSSPTRLKYNEQFF
>NA|TRBJ2-3|TRBV7-2|TRBD2
TGTGCCAGCAGCCCCTGGGCTAGCGGGAGGGCAGATACGCAGTATTTT
CASSPWASGRADTQYF
>once|TRBJ2-5|TRBV18|NA
TGTGCCAGCTCACCACCGCTAGGCCACATGAATGGAGAGACCCAGTACTTC
CASSPPLGHMNGETQYF
>NA|TRBJ2-2|TRBV5-1|TRBD1
TGCGCCAGCAGCACGGGACAGCCCACTACCGGGGAGCTGTTTTTT
CASSTGQPTTGELFF
>once|TRBJ2-1|TRBV18|NA
TGTGCCAGCTCACCACAAGTGGATAGCAACAATGAGCAGTTCTTC
CASSPQVDSNNEQFF
>NA|TRBJ2-2|TRBV4-1|NA
TGCGCCAGCAGCCAAGATAACCTAAGTTGTCGGGTAAGTCACACCGGGGAGCTGTTTTTT
CASSQDNLSCRVSHTGELFF
>NA|TRBJ1-6|TRBV7-9|TRBD1
TGTGCCAGCAGCTTAGCGTCGGGGACAGGCGTTAATTCACCCCTCCACTTT
CASSLASGTGVNSPLHF